The present T cell receptor (beta chain) was sequenced within a study of blood T cell repertoires in COVID-19. Study-level background: T cells, B-cell-depleted T cells, or PBMCs provided the cDNA or gDNA that served as material.

Participants were aged about 18 to 100 years from about two dozen US areas. Each participant's cohort was designated according to participant-reported clinical history. The CDR3 runs to 15 residues. The V end lost 5 bases, the J end lost 7 bases, and 21 bases lay between the germline ends. Germline V CDR1 and CDR2: ENHRY, SYGVKD. Authors' data handling: For nucleated cells, counts were estimated from reference gene primer amplification. Data came from immunoSEQ multiplex PCR; TCRdb stores just in-frame clones and leaves some out. V and J calls and clone size are as listed in that table; D and trimming were resolved from the DNA. The sample has fewer than 500,000 clones, around 91% seen once.

Material for sequencing was PBMCs or T cells enriched from blood (not recorded which). The receptor was derived from a man younger than 45 who had recovered from COVID-19. The chain joins TRBV10-3 to TRBJ2-7, with D possibly being TRBD2 (5 bases). This CDR3 reads CAISPFSETRAEQYF. CDR3 DNA sequence: TGTGCCATCAGTCCCTTCTCTGAAACGCGGGCGGAGCAGTACTTC.